The entry below describes one T cell receptor beta chain. The antigen is not known. Unrecorded immune exposures were likely, despite nominal health at sampling. The PCR employed 60 Vbeta primers together with 13 Jbeta primers. Profiled with immunoSEQ multiplex PCR; TCRdb holds only in-frame clones, not every one. In the table there are about 200,000 clones, 75% to 85% of which are singletons. This sample was included in a study of cytomegalovirus exposure and HLA in healthy donors. Study details: Early released data had tens of millions of unique TCRs, all coming from HLA-typed donors. General study points: Earlier analysis looked at TCR beta V segments, and most were productive about 87% or about 30% of the time. Common viral pathogens seemed, in a later analysis, to connect with several of the most significant clusters.

V was pared by 5 bases and J by 5 bases, with 12 bases of the junction left unmatched. Looked up from germline, CDR1 is GTSNPN and CDR2 is SVGIG (reference sequence). The CDR3 has 15 residues. This TCR was sampled from a woman younger than 45 in good health and CMV-seropositive. The J gene is TRBJ1-1, the V gene TRBV30; 9 nucleotides align to TRBD1. Sequencing was performed on PBMCs. CDR3 in amino acids: CAWEGTGLTRTEAFF. The CDR3 coding sequence is TGTGCCTGGGAAGGGACAGGGCTAACGAGGACTGAAGCTTTCTTT.